The subject of this entry is one T cell receptor beta chain. At one of its ends the junction is not consistent with the germline gene, which may arise from a read error. Read sequence stops 3 residues before the CDR3 end, and the germline J gene provides the missing end. The source of the sample is a study of T cells in women clearing cervical HPV infection. Study information: Control women cleared a single incident HPV16 infection within 12 months. Cases' blood sampling followed lesion detection by median roughly 150 days (90 to 200).

Germline values: CDR1 MGHRA, CDR2 YSYEKL. CDR3 length: 16 residues. TCR beta CDR3 amplified by multiplex PCR from 950 to 1,500 ng genomic DNA. Clones were sequenced by immunoSEQ multiplex PCR, and TCRdb holds only the in-frame ones, with some missing. The repertoire table contains 30,000 or so clones. This receptor was taken from a woman between 18 and 69 years old with a cervical HPV16 infection that either progressed to CIN3+ or cleared (not recorded which). Sample: blood buffy coat. The chain combines TRBV4-1 with TRBJ2-4, with 8 positions matching TRBD1. CDR3 bases read: TGCACCAGCAGCCAACGCAGGGGGCTAGCCAAAAACATT. Protein product: CTSSQRRGLAKNI. The whole CDR3 sequence is CTSSQRRGLAKNIQYF.